A single sample gave rise to the 10 T cell receptor beta chains below, sequenced in a study of cytomegalovirus exposure and HLA in healthy donors. PCR amplification relied on 60 Vbeta primers (plus 13 Jbeta primers). The assay was immunoSEQ multiplex PCR, and TCRdb's table has in-frame clones only and misses some. Here the sample spans some 120,000 clones, 83% being singletons. The source material was PBMCs. These receptors came from a middle-aged woman in good health and CMV-seropositive.

V gene TRBV29-1 combines with J gene TRBJ2-1; 7 bases align to TRBD1. Germline V lookup: CDR1 SQVTM, CDR2 ANQGSEA. V was pared by 6 bases and J by 3 bases, with 14 bases of the junction left unmatched. The CDR3 spans 16 residues. The CDR3: CSVPLSAPGGYNEQFF. The CDR3 DNA sequence: TGCAGCGTCCCTCTTTCCGCCCCAGGGGGCTACAATGAGCAGTTCTTC.

The J gene is TRBJ2-7, the V gene TRBV11-1; D might be TRBD1 (6 bases). The CDR3 is 15 residues long. V was trimmed by 5 bases and J by 1 base, leaving 15 bases between them. Germline loops: CDR1 SGHAT, CDR2 FQDESV (reference sequence). The CDR3 loop reads CASSPVPRGSYEQYF. CDR3 nucleotide sequence: TGTGCCAGCAGCCCCGTCCCAAGGGGGTCCTACGAGCAGTACTTC. Full variable domain (remainder filled in from reference TRBV11-1 and TRBJ2-7): EAEVAQSPRYKITEKSQAVAFWCDPISGHATLYWYRQILGQGPELLVQFQDESVVDDSQLPKDRFSAERLKGVDSTLKIQPAELGDSAMYLCASSPVPRGSYEQYFGPGTRLTVT.

Only one count was recorded for this clone. The chain recombines TRBV5-1 with TRBJ2-3; D may be TRBD1 (5 bases). CDR3 length equals 14 residues. Germline V gene data show CDR1 as SGHRS and CDR2 as YFSETQ. V was trimmed by 2 bases and J by 1 base, leaving 8 bases between them. Here the CDR3 reads CASSFDSRTDTQYF. The DNA of the CDR3 is TGCGCCAGCAGCTTTGACAGTCGCACAGATACGCAGTATTTT.

The chain uses TRBV4-1 and TRBJ1-1; D unresolved. CDR3 length: 13 residues. V lost 1 base to trimming and J lost 5 bases, with 8 bases between them. The V gene's germline CDR1 is MGHRA and CDR2 YSYEKL. CDR3 sequence reads: CASSQVSVTEAFF. The CDR3 nucleotides are TGCGCCAGCAGCCAAGTTTCCGTGACTGAAGCTTTCTTT.

V gene TRBV19 combines with J gene TRBJ2-1; 9 bases fit TRBD2. J lost 2 bases, V lost 1 base, and 6 bases had no gene match. CDR3 length: 17 residues. Per germline, CDR1 LNHDA and CDR2 SQIVND (reference sequence). CDR3 in DNA: TGTGCCAGTAGTATAGTTACGACTAGCGGAGCCTACAATGAGCAGTTCTTC. As protein: CASSIVTTSGAYNEQFF.

The rearrangement joins TRBV20-1 to TRBJ1-5, with D possibly matching TRBD1 (5 bases). The CDR3 is made up of 10 amino acids. CDR1 DFQATT and CDR2 SNEGSKA come from the germline V gene (reference sequence). Trimming stripped 6 bases from V and 13 bases from J, with 13 bases between. As DNA, the CDR3 is TGCAGTGCCAAACCGGGACTTCAGCATTTT. The encoded protein is CSAKPGLQHF.

This rearrangement joins TRBV29-1 to TRBJ2-2; 10 positions match TRBD1. The CDR3 totals 14 residues. V lost 7 bases, J lost 4 bases, and 6 bases stayed unmatched. From germline, CDR1 is SQVTM and CDR2 ANQGSEA. The CDR3 DNA is TGCAGCGCCGGGACAGGGGTCACCACCGGGGAGCTGTTTTTT. It specifies CSAGTGVTTGELFF.

The chain employs TRBV28 and TRBJ1-2; TRBD1 is a possible D gene (6 bases). The germline V gene has CDR1 MDHEN and CDR2 SYDVKM. V was pared by 5 bases and J by 2 bases, with 15 bases between. This CDR3 contains 15 residues. The CDR3 DNA is TGTGCCAGCAGTATCCTACCTGGACAGAACTATGGCTACACCTTC. It codes for CASSILPGQNYGYTF.

The V gene is TRBV9, the J gene TRBJ2-7, with 7 bases lining up with TRBD2. Per the germline V gene, CDR1 is SGDLS and CDR2 is YYNGEE. J gave up 6 bases and V 0 bases, and 12 bases lay outside the gene matches. The CDR3 consists of 16 residues. CDR3 residues: CASSVGVAGDPGEQYF. For the CDR3, the DNA is TGTGCCAGCAGCGTAGGGGTGGCGGGAGACCCCGGCGAGCAGTACTTC.

The V and J genes are TRBV14 and TRBJ2-7; perhaps TRBD2 as D (5 bases). Trimming cost V 1 base and J 1 base, with 8 bases left between them. Germline V lookup: CDR1 SGHDN, CDR2 FVKESK. The CDR3 consists of 14 residues. In DNA, the CDR3 is TGTGCCAGCAGCCAAGCGGGGAAATCCTACGAGCAGTACTTC. This gives the protein CASSQAGKSYEQYF.